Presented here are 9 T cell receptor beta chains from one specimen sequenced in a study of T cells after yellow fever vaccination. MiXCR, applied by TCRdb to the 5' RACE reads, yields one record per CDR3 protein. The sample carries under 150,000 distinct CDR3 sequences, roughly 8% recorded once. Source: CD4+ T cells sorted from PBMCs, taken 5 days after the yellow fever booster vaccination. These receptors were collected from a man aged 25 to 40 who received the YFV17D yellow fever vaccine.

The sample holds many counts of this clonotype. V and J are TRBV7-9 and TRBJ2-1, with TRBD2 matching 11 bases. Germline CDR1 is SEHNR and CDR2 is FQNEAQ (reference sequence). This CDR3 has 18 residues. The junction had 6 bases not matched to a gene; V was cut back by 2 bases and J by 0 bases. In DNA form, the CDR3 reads TGTGCCAGCAGCTTAAGGTCTAGCGGGAGGACCTCCTACAATGAGCAGTTCTTC. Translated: CASSLRSSGRTSYNEQFF.

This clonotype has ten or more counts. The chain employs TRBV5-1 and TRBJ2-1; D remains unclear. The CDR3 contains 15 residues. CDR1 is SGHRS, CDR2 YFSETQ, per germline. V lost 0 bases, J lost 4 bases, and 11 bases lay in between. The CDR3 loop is CASSLAVGVYNEQFF. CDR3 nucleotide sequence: TGCGCCAGCAGCTTGGCGGTTGGGGTTTACAATGAGCAGTTCTTC.

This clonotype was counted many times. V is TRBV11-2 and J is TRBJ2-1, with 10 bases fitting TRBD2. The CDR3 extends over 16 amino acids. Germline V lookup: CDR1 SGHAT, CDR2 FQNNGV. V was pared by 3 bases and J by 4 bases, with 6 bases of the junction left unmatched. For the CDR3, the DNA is TGTGCCAGCAGCTTTCCGACTAGCGGGCGGTACAATGAGCAGTTCTTC. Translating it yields CASSFPTSGRYNEQFF. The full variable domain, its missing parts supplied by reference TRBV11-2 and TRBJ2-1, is EAGVAQSPRYKIIEKRQSVAFWCNPISGHATLYWYQQILGQGPKLLIQFQNNGVVDDSQLPKDRFSAERLKGVDSTLKIQPAKLEDSAVYLCASSFPTSGRYNEQFFGPGTRLTVL.

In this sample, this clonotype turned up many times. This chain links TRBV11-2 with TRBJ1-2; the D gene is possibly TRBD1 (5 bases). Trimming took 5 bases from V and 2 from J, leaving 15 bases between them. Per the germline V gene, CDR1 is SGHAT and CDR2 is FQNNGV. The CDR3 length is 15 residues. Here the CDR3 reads CASSPQGEINYGYTF. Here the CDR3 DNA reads TGTGCCAGCAGCCCCCAAGGGGAAATCAACTATGGCTACACCTTC.

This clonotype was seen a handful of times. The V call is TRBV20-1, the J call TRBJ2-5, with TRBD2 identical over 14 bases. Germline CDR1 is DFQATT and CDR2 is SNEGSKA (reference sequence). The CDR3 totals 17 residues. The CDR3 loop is CCARIAPGLAGAETQYF. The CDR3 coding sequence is TGCTGCGCTAGAATCGCCCCGGGACTAGCGGGAGCAGAGACCCAGTACTTC.

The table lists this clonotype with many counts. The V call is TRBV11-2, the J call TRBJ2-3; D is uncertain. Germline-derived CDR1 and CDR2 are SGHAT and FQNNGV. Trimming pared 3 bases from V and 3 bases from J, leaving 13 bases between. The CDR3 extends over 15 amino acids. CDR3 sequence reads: CASSFFSPGTDTQYF. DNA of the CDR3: TGTGCCAGCAGCTTCTTTAGCCCTGGGACAGATACGCAGTATTTT.

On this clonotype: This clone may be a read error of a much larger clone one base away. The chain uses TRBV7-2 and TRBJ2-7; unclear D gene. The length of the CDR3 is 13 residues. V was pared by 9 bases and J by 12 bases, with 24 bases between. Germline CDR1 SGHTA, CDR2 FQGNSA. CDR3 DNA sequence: TGTGCCAGAAGCCAAGCTCGGAGACAACAACCGTACTTC. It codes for CARSQARRQQPYF.

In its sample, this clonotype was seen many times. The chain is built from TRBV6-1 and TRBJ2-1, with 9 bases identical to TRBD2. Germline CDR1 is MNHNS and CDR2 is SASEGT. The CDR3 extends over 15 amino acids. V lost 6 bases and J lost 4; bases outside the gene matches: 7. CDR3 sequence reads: CASRIAGVGYNEQFF. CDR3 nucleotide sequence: TGTGCCAGCAGGATAGCGGGAGTAGGTTACAATGAGCAGTTCTTC.

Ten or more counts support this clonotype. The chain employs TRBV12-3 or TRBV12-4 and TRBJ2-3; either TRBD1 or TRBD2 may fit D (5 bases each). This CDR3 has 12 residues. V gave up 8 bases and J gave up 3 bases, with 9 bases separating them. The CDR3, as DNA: TGTGCCAGCGGGAGACAGACAGATACGCAGTATTTT. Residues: CASGRQTDTQYF.